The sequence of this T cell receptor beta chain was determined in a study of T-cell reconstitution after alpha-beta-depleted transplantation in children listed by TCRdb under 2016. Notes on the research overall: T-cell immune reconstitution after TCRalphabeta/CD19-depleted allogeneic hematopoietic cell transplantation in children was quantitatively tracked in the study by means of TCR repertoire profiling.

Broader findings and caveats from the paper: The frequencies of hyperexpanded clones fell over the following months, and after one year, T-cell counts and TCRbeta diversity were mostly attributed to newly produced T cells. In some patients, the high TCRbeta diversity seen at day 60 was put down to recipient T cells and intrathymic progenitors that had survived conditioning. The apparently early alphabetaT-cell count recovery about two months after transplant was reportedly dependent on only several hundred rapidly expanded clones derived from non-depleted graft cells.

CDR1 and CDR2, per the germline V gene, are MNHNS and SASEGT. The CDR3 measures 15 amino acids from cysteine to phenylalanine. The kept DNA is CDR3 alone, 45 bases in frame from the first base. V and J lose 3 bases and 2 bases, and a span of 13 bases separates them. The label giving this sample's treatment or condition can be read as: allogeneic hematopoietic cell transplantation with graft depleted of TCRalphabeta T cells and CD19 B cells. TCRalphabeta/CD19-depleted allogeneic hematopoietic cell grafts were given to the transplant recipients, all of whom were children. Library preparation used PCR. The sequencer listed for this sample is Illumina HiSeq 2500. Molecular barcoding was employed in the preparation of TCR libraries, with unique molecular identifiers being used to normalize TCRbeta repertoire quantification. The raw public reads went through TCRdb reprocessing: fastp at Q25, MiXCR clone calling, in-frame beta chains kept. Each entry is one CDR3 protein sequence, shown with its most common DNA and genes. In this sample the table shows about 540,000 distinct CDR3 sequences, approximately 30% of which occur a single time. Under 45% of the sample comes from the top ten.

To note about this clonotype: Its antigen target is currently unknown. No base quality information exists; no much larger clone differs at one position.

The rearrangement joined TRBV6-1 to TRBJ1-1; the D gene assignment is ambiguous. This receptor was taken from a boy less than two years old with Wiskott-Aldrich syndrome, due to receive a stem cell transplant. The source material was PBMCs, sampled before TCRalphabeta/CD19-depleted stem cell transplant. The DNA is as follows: TGTGCCAGCAGTGACCCAGGCGTACGAAACACTGAAGCTTTCTTT. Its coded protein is CASSDPGVRNTEAFF.